The 14 T cell receptor beta chains listed next were all sequenced from one sample in a study of blood T cell repertoires in COVID-19. The repertoire was sequenced with immunoSEQ multiplex PCR; TCRdb's copy has only in-frame clones and lacks some. The table records about 430,000 clones, about 88% of them present only once. Sequencing used PBMCs or T cells enriched from blood (not recorded which). The receptors derive from a woman under 30 who had been exposed to COVID-19.

The chain employs TRBV6-5 and TRBJ1-1; D not resolved. The germline V and J ends were trimmed by 0 bases and 1 base, with 9 bases remaining between them. CDR1 and CDR2 from the germline V gene are MNHEY and SVGAGI. This CDR3 contains 15 residues. For the CDR3, the DNA is TGTGCCAGCAGTTACTCATGGAGGAAGAACACTGAAGCTTTCTTT. Protein sequence: CASSYSWRKNTEAFF.

The CDR3 reads CASSLELLNTEAFF. The CDR3 DNA sequence: TGTGCCAGCAGCTTAGAACTGCTGAACACTGAAGCTTTCTTT. The chain employs TRBV7-8 and TRBJ1-1; D gene uncertain. The germline gives CDR1 SGHVS, CDR2 FQNEAQ. CDR3 length: 14 residues. The V end was cut by 1 base, the J end by 0 bases, with 6 bases between. Full variable domain (rest looked up from reference TRBV7-8 and TRBJ1-1): GAGVSQSPRYKVAKRGQDVALRCDPISGHVSLFWYQQALGQGPEFLTYFQNEAQLDKSGLPSDRFFAERPEGSVSTLKIQRTQQEDSAVYLCASSLELLNTEAFFGQGTRLTVV.

The genes are TRBV12-3 or TRBV12-4 and TRBJ1-5, with D unresolved. The V and J ends lost 5 bases and 0 bases respectively, with 5 bases between them. This CDR3 spans 13 amino acids. The CDR3 nucleotides read TGTGCCAGCAGTGAGAATAGCAATCAGCCCCAGCATTTT. The encoded protein is CASSENSNQPQHF.

J is TRBJ2-7 and V is TRBV28, with 9 bases aligning to TRBD2. V lost 6 bases, J lost 3 bases, and 6 bases stayed unmatched. The V gene's germline CDR1 is MDHEN and CDR2 SYDVKM. CDR3 length: 14 residues. The CDR3 sequence is CASRPGTSSYEQYF. The CDR3 DNA is TGTGCCAGCAGACCTGGGACTAGCAGCTACGAGCAGTACTTC.

The rearrangement links TRBV27 to TRBJ1-6; D might be TRBD1 (5 bases). Between the trimmed V and J ends, which lost 6 bases and 9 bases, there was a span of 12 bases. The CDR3 runs 13 residues. Germline assignment: CDR1 MNHEY and CDR2 SMNVEV (reference sequence). This CDR3 is CASSIGVASPLHF. CDR3 nucleotides: TGTGCCAGCAGCATAGGGGTGGCTTCACCCCTCCACTTT.

The V and J genes are TRBV6-5 and TRBJ1-5; possibly TRBD1 for D (6 bases). V lost 8 bases and J 4 bases, leaving 12 bases between the germline ends. The CDR3 runs to 13 residues. Germline V gene lookup returns CDR1 MNHEY and CDR2 SVGAGI. CDR3 protein: CASCTGLNQPQHF. The DNA of the CDR3 is TGTGCCAGCTGTACAGGGCTTAATCAGCCCCAGCATTTT.

The V call is TRBV19, the J call TRBJ1-5, with D perhaps matching TRBD1 (5 bases). The CDR3 has 13 residues. V shed 5 bases and J shed 5 bases, with 10 bases lying between them. Looked up from germline, CDR1 is LNHDA and CDR2 is SQIVND (reference sequence). The CDR3 nucleotides read TGTGCCAGTAGTCCCCGGGGGGATCAGCCCCAGCATTTT. It is translated as CASSPRGDQPQHF. Full variable domain (outside the CDR3, taken from reference TRBV19 and TRBJ1-5): DGGITQSPKYLFRKEGQNVTLSCEQNLNHDAMYWYRQDPGQGLRLIYYSQIVNDFQKGDIAEGYSVSREKKESFPLTVTSAQKNPTAFYLCASSPRGDQPQHFGDGTRLSIL.

CDR3: CSASPGYDSNEQFF. The CDR3 nucleotides are TGCAGTGCTAGTCCGGGATATGATTCGAATGAGCAGTTCTTC. The rearrangement links TRBV20-1 to TRBJ2-1, with D possibly being TRBD2 (5 bases). The germline V and J ends were trimmed by 3 bases and 7 bases, with 16 bases remaining between them. Germline assignment: CDR1 DFQATT and CDR2 SNEGSKA (reference sequence). The CDR3 has 14 amino acids.

Note on this clone: One junction end disagrees with the germline gene, perhaps due to a read error. The V and J genes are TRBV19 and TRBJ1-5; D perhaps matches TRBD1 (6 bases). Germline V CDR1 and CDR2: LNHDA, SQIVND (reference sequence). This CDR3 contains 12 residues. The DNA of the CDR3 is TGTGCCAGTAGTACCCCCCAGGGGCCCCGGAATTTT. Its translation is CASSTPQGPRNF.

The chain carries TRBV19 and TRBJ1-6; 8 positions match TRBD1. This CDR3 is built from 16 residues. Losses at the gene ends were 6 bases for V and 5 bases for J; bases not matched to a gene: 9. CDR1 and CDR2 from the germline V gene are LNHDA and SQIVND (reference sequence). The CDR3 region is CASRLTGERDNSPLHF. CDR3 DNA sequence: TGTGCCAGTAGGCTGACAGGGGAAAGGGATAATTCACCCCTCCACTTT.

V and J are TRBV28 and TRBJ2-5; D gene uncertain. Germline V lookup: CDR1 MDHEN, CDR2 SYDVKM. V lost 2 bases and J lost 5, with 15 bases in between. The CDR3 covers 15 residues. The chain's CDR3 is CASSLKWATRETQYF. CDR3 DNA sequence: TGTGCCAGCAGTTTAAAGTGGGCGACCCGGGAGACCCAGTACTTC.

This chain connects TRBV11-2 to TRBJ2-3, with TRBD2 matching 11 bases. Trimming removed 11 bases from V and 0 bases from J; junction bases left unmatched: 13. CDR3 length: 17 residues. Germline lookup yields CDR1 SGHAT and CDR2 FQNNGV. The CDR3 region is CAGSRETSGGSTDTQYF. The CDR3 DNA follows: TGTGCCGGTTCGCGCGAAACTAGCGGGGGAAGCACAGATACGCAGTATTTT.

In its sample, this clone was seen once. The chain couples TRBV28 to TRBJ2-2; TRBD2 matches 15 bases. Germline CDR1 and CDR2: MDHEN and SYDVKM. J gave up 5 bases and V 6 bases, and 4 bases lay outside the gene matches. CDR3 length equals 16 residues. The CDR3, as DNA: TGTGCCAGCAGCCTCGGACTAGCGGGGGGGACCGGGGAGCTGTTTTTT. Translation gives CASSLGLAGGTGELFF.

This chain links TRBV4-3 with TRBJ2-5; a weak D match, TRBD1 (6 bases). The CDR3 is 15 amino acids. Trimming pared 3 bases from V and 0 bases from J, leaving 11 bases between. Germline V gene lookup returns CDR1 LGHNA and CDR2 YSLEER. The CDR3 DNA reads TGCGCCAGCAGCCACAGACAGGCCTACCAAGAGACCCAGTACTTC. This gives the protein CASSHRQAYQETQYF.